These 30 T cell receptor beta chains came from one sample sequenced in a study of cytomegalovirus exposure and HLA in healthy donors. The PCR contained 60 Vbeta and 13 Jbeta primers. Method: immunoSEQ multiplex PCR; TCRdb's copy keeps in-frame clones and lacks some. This table has about 180,000 clones, over 70% appearing once. What was sequenced was PBMCs. The receptors shown here come from a man aged 18 to 30 in good health and CMV-seronegative.

This clone was seen only once. J is TRBJ1-2 and V is TRBV4-1, with D perhaps matching TRBD1 (6 bases). Germline V gene lookup returns CDR1 MGHRA and CDR2 YSYEKL. The ends were cut back, 4 bases at V and 4 bases at J, with 16 bases in the middle. This CDR3 spans 15 amino acids. For the CDR3, the DNA is TGCGCCAGCAGCCGGGTCGGGGGGCGCAGCTATGGCTACACCTTC. Protein product: CASSRVGGRSYGYTF.

This clone appeared a few times. The chain employs TRBV6-1 and TRBJ1-2; no clear D gene. This CDR3 region has 17 residues. Germline CDR1 and CDR2: MNHNS and SASEGT. Trimming shortened V by 2 bases and J by 4 bases, and 20 bases separated the two germline ends. The CDR3 here is CASSESGYKAYLYGYTF. CDR3 DNA: TGTGCCAGCAGTGAATCGGGGTACAAGGCCTACCTCTATGGCTACACCTTC.

The chain is built from TRBV2 and TRBJ2-1; possible D gene TRBD2, 6 bases. With 5 bases removed from V and 0 bases from J, the gap between germline ends came to 11 bases. This CDR3 is built from 15 residues. Per the germline V gene, CDR1 is SNHLY and CDR2 is FYNNEI. DNA for the CDR3: TGTGCCAGCAGTTTAGCGGTAGGCTCCTACAATGAGCAGTTCTTC. It encodes CASSLAVGSYNEQFF.

The chain has TRBV4-2 and TRBJ1-6, with D perhaps matching TRBD1 (5 bases). The germline gives CDR1 LGHNA, CDR2 YNFKEQ. V gave up 4 bases and J gave up 9 bases, with 16 bases separating them. The CDR3 is 15 amino acids. The CDR3 DNA reads as TGTGCCAGCAGCCCGGGACTGCCGGGTTTTTCACCCCTCCACTTT. As protein: CASSPGLPGFSPLHF.

The rearrangement links TRBV5-1 to TRBJ2-2; 7 bases match TRBD2. Trimming at V came to 5 bases and at J to 4 bases, leaving 11 bases not matched to a gene. CDR3 length: 16 residues. The germline V gene has CDR1 SGHRS and CDR2 YFSETQ. The CDR3 sequence is CASRLLGGSATGELFF. Written as DNA, the CDR3 is TGCGCCAGCAGACTATTGGGCGGGAGCGCCACCGGGGAGCTGTTTTTT.

This clone was seen a handful of times. The rearrangement uses TRBV10-3 and TRBJ1-1; no reliable D call. Deletions cut 1 base from V and 3 bases from J, with 15 bases between. CDR3 length: 16 amino acids. CDR1 is ENHRY, CDR2 SYGVKD, per germline. The CDR3 sequence: CAISEYGSERDTEAFF. The CDR3 DNA is TGTGCCATCAGTGAGTACGGCAGCGAGAGGGACACTGAAGCTTTCTTT.

CDR3 loop: CASSLFQGSSRETQYF. As DNA, the CDR3 is TGTGCCAGCAGTTTATTCCAGGGATCTTCGCGAGAGACCCAGTACTTC. The chain links TRBV28 to TRBJ2-5, with D possibly matching TRBD1 (5 bases). Looked up from germline, CDR1 is MDHEN and CDR2 is SYDVKM. The CDR3 length is 16 residues. Between the trimmed V and J ends, which lost 1 base and 4 bases, there was a span of 16 bases.

This sequence joins TRBV27 and TRBJ2-5; TRBD1 might be the D (6 bases). The assigned J gene may be wrong: the sequence end matches TRBJ2-7 better. The CDR3 contains 12 residues. CDR1 and CDR2 from the germline V gene are MNHEY and SMNVEV (reference sequence). This chain's CDR3 is CASSPTGLEQYF. The CDR3 nucleotides are TGTGCCAGCAGTCCTACAGGGCTCGAGCAGTACTTC.

The rearrangement uses TRBV19 and TRBJ2-1; 8 nucleotides line up with TRBD2. The ends lost 3 bases at V and 0 bases at J; junction bases unmatched: 4. The CDR3 runs 16 residues. The V gene's germline CDR1 is LNHDA and CDR2 SQIVND (reference sequence). The CDR3 loop reads CASSIQRESSYNEQFF. The CDR3 nucleotides are TGTGCCAGTAGTATCCAGCGGGAGAGCTCCTACAATGAGCAGTTCTTC.

J is TRBJ2-2 and V is TRBV12-5; 7 nucleotides agree with TRBD2. CDR3 length equals 16 residues. Germline V gene lookup returns CDR1 LGHNT and CDR2 FRNRAP. Losses at the gene ends were 7 bases for V and 0 bases for J; bases not matched to a gene: 8. The CDR3 DNA follows: TGTGCTAGTGCCTTGGGGGGGTTGGCGAACACCGGGGAGCTGTTTTTT. Translated: CASALGGLANTGELFF.

This clone was observed a handful of times. The chain has TRBV18 and TRBJ2-7, with 9 bases lining up with TRBD2. The germline V gene has CDR1 KGHSH and CDR2 LQKENI. This CDR3 has 14 amino acids. With 5 bases clipped from V and 2 bases from J, the junction kept 4 bases outside the gene matches. The CDR3 DNA is TGTGCCAGCTCAGGGGGACTAGCAACCTACGAGCAGTACTTC. Translation: CASSGGLATYEQYF.

V gene TRBV7-2 combines with J gene TRBJ2-2; 8 positions agree with TRBD1. Germline-derived CDR1 and CDR2 are SGHTA and FQGNSA. This CDR3 is 15 amino acids long. V was pared by 6 bases and J by 0 bases, with 3 bases of the junction left unmatched. DNA for the CDR3: TGTGCCAGCAGGACACAGGGGGCGAACACCGGGGAGCTGTTTTTT. The encoded protein is CASRTQGANTGELFF. The full variable domain, its missing parts supplied by reference TRBV7-2 and TRBJ2-2, is GAGVSQSPSNKVTEKGKDVELRCDPISGHTALYWYRQSLGQGLEFLIYFQGNSAPDKSGLPSDRFSAERTGGSVSTLTIQRTQQEDSAVYLCASRTQGANTGELFFGEGSRLTVL.

This clone was detected a few times. The chain has TRBV5-6 and TRBJ1-4, with 8 bases that match TRBD1. CDR1 is SGHDT, CDR2 YYEEEE, per germline. This CDR3 has 15 residues. J gave up 5 bases and V 0 bases, and 3 bases lay outside the gene matches. DNA for the CDR3: TGTGCCAGCAGCTTGGGACAGGGGATCAATGAAAAACTGTTTTTT. Amino acids: CASSLGQGINEKLFF. The full variable domain, completed using reference TRBV5-6 and TRBJ1-4, is DAGVTQSPTHLIKTRGQQVTLRCSPKSGHDTVSWYQQALGQGPQFIFQYYEEEERQRGNFPDRFSGHQFPNYSSELNVNALLLGDSALYLCASSLGQGINEKLFFGSGTQLSVL.

The chain joins TRBV25-1 to TRBJ2-3; 9 nucleotides match TRBD2. The junction had 5 bases not matched to a gene; V was cut back by 4 bases and J by 6 bases. The CDR3 has 14 residues. Germline CDR1 MGHDK, CDR2 SYGVNS. DNA for the CDR3: TGTGCCAGCAGTGCAAGCGGGGGGTTTGATACGCAGTATTTT. This sequence encodes CASSASGGFDTQYF.

The rearrangement joins TRBV2 to TRBJ1-4, with D perhaps TRBD1 (6 bases). Trimming cost V 5 bases and J 0 bases, with 7 bases left between them. The CDR3 covers 14 residues. Germline loops: CDR1 SNHLY, CDR2 FYNNEI. The CDR3 region has the DNA TGTGCCAGCAGTACAGGGTCAACTAATGAAAAACTGTTTTTT. Amino acid sequence: CASSTGSTNEKLFF.

The V gene is TRBV5-8, the J gene TRBJ2-1, with 7 nucleotides matching TRBD2. The length of the CDR3 is 17 residues. V dropped 4 bases and J dropped 8; count of bases not matched to a gene: 18. From germline, CDR1 is SGHTS and CDR2 YDEGEE. CDR3 coding DNA: TGTGCCAGCAGCCCACGATTCGGCGGGAGACATTCGGATGAGCAGTTCTTC. Its protein is CASSPRFGGRHSDEQFF.

V and J are TRBV9 and TRBJ2-1; 10 bases are shared with TRBD1. CDR3 length: 17 amino acids. Unmatched junction bases numbered 9, after V lost 2 bases and J lost 4 bases. The germline gives CDR1 SGDLS, CDR2 YYNGEE. Here the CDR3 DNA reads TGTGCCAGCAGCGTGAGGCCCGGGACAGGGGTTTACAATGAGCAGTTCTTC. The encoded protein is CASSVRPGTGVYNEQFF.

This chain joins TRBV5-6 and TRBJ2-3; unclear D gene. The V end lost 6 bases, the J end lost 3 bases, and 11 bases lay between the germline ends. Germline CDR1 is SGHDT and CDR2 is YYEEEE. There are 13 residues in the CDR3. The CDR3 DNA sequence: TGTGCCAGCACCAACTATCTAACAGATACGCAGTATTTT. This sequence encodes CASTNYLTDTQYF.

Note on this clone: The DNA is left out, because the CDR3 cannot be placed on it with certainty; the CDR3 is given as TCRdb lists it. The rearrangement links TRBV21-1 to TRBJ1-5; TRBD1, the table's D call, lacks a check against the DNA. TRBV21-1 is listed as a pseudogene. Including both end residues, the CDR3 is 23 amino acids long. The chain's CDR3 is CASSNPVAPGTGKGANSNQPQHF.

This clone has just one count. The chain uses TRBV7-9 and TRBJ2-7; TRBD1 matches at 9 bases. The CDR3 totals 15 residues. V lost 7 bases, J lost 5 bases, and 12 bases stayed unmatched. Germline V gives CDR1 SEHNR, CDR2 FQNEAQ (reference sequence). CDR3 sequence: CASTPSPQGANEQYF. The DNA for the CDR3 is TGTGCCAGCACCCCCAGTCCACAGGGGGCAAACGAGCAGTACTTC.

This sequence joins TRBV27 and TRBJ2-7; maybe TRBD2 (6 bases). This CDR3 has 14 residues. V lost 7 bases and J 2 bases, leaving 15 bases between the germline ends. Germline V gives CDR1 MNHEY, CDR2 SMNVEV (reference sequence). This CDR3 is CASTRRGPAYEQYF. The CDR3 DNA reads as TGTGCCAGCACTCGGAGGGGTCCCGCCTACGAGCAGTACTTC.

Comment on this clone: It is likely a read error, because the conserved phenylalanine at the end of the CDR3 is missing. The chain links TRBV6-6 to TRBJ1-2; D not certain. V was cut by 8 bases and J by 3 bases, with 10 bases left in between. CDR3 length: 12 amino acids. In germline, CDR1 is MNHNY, CDR2 SVGAGI (reference sequence). CDR3 region: CASAGFDYGYTL. Written as DNA, the CDR3 is TGTGCCAGCGCGGGCTTCGACTATGGCTACACCCTC.

The chain joins TRBV5-1 to TRBJ2-7; TRBD1 agrees at 8 bases. The CDR3 runs 15 residues. In germline, CDR1 is SGHRS, CDR2 YFSETQ. V was pared by 0 bases and J by 4 bases, with 6 bases of the junction left unmatched. This CDR3 reads CASSLGQGPFYEQYF. CDR3 DNA: TGCGCCAGCAGCTTGGGACAGGGGCCTTTTTACGAGCAGTACTTC.

This clone was found once. CDR3 nucleotide sequence: TGTGCCACCAGCAGTATAAACACCGGGGAGCTGTTTTTT. Encoded protein: CATSSINTGELFF. The chain uses TRBV15 and TRBJ2-2; D is unclear. CDR3 length: 13 amino acids. Germline V lookup: CDR1 LNHNV, CDR2 YYDKDF (reference sequence). The V gene lost 3 bases and the J gene lost 2 bases, with 4 bases spanning the gap.

The rearrangement joins TRBV27 to TRBJ2-3, with D possibly matching TRBD2 (5 bases). CDR1 is MNHEY, CDR2 SMNVEV, per germline (reference sequence). Trimming cost V 4 bases and J 2 bases, with 13 bases left between them. The CDR3 is made up of 15 amino acids. CDR3: CASSSGSSNTDTQYF. In nucleotides, the CDR3 is TGTGCCAGCAGTTCGGGGAGCTCCAACACAGATACGCAGTATTTT.

The J gene is TRBJ1-1, the V gene TRBV28; no clear D gene. Germline CDR1 and CDR2: MDHEN and SYDVKM. Trimming took off 2 bases at V and 0 bases at J, with 7 bases between the two ends. This CDR3 comprises 14 residues. CDR3 loop: CASSLGLMNTEAFF. CDR3 bases: TGTGCCAGCAGTTTAGGACTGATGAACACTGAAGCTTTCTTT.

This clone came up a few times. The gene calls are TRBV5-1 and TRBJ2-7; 10 nucleotides match TRBD1. V lost 5 bases to trimming and J lost 0 bases; unmatched junction nucleotides: 14. CDR3 length: 18 residues. CDR1 is SGHRS, CDR2 YFSETQ, per germline. CDR3 sequence (DNA): TGCGCCAGCAGGCTCGATCCGGGACAGGGGAGGTCCTCCTACGAGCAGTACTTC. Protein product: CASRLDPGQGRSSYEQYF.

The chain joins TRBV15 to TRBJ2-1; 11 positions match TRBD2. This CDR3 has 15 residues. V lost 8 bases to trimming and J lost 4 bases; unmatched junction nucleotides: 7. CDR1 LNHNV and CDR2 YYDKDF come from the germline V gene (reference sequence). The CDR3 here is CATALLAGGYNEQFF. CDR3 coding DNA: TGTGCCACCGCCCTTCTAGCGGGAGGTTACAATGAGCAGTTCTTC.

V and J are TRBV27 and TRBJ1-4; 8 bases are shared with TRBD1. Germline assignment: CDR1 MNHEY and CDR2 SMNVEV (reference sequence). The CDR3 length is 14 residues. With V trimmed by 6 bases and J by 7 bases, 7 bases remained unmatched. The CDR3 reads CASSSGGFIEKLFF. The DNA for the CDR3 is TGTGCCAGCAGCTCAGGGGGCTTTATTGAAAAACTGTTTTTT.

DNA of the CDR3: TGTGCCAGCTCGCTAAGCCACGCTGAAGCTTTCTTT. Encoded protein: CASSLSHAEAFF. J is TRBJ1-1 and V is TRBV18; D gene unclear. The CDR3 totals 12 residues. Trimming left V 6 bases short and J 6 bases short, with 11 bases between. In germline, CDR1 is KGHSH, CDR2 LQKENI.